Below, 25 T cell receptor beta chains from the same sample are listed, as sequenced in a study of blood T cell repertoires in COVID-19. Profiling relied on immunoSEQ multiplex PCR, and the TCRdb table lists in-frame clones only, not all of them. Of about 68,000 clones in the sample, around nine tenths are singletons; the top ten hold around 6.3%. The sequencing sample was made of peripheral blood. Receptors were obtained from an elderly man with COVID-19, enrolled during active disease.

The J gene is TRBJ1-2, the V gene TRBV5-1; no definite D call. Trimming took off 0 bases at V and 8 bases at J, with 11 bases between the two ends. Germline CDR1 is SGHRS and CDR2 is YFSETQ. The CDR3 runs to 13 residues. The CDR3 coding sequence is TGCGCCAGCAGCTTGGCCTTTCTTGTGGGCTACACCTTC. It encodes CASSLAFLVGYTF.

With respect to this clone: Its ends do not fully match the called genes, so a read error is possible. The same CDR3 is also encoded by other DNA sequences in this sample. V usage is TRBV10-3 and J usage is TRBJ2-6, with D perhaps matching TRBD1 (5 bases). The germline V gene encodes CDR1 ENHRY and CDR2 SYGVKD. The CDR3 has 15 residues. In DNA, the CDR3 is TGTGCCATCAGTGGAGGACACCCTGGGGCCAACGTCCTGACCTTC. Translation: CAISGGHPGANVLTF.

This clone was seen only a few times. The chain links TRBV10-3 to TRBJ2-7, with 9 nucleotides matching TRBD1. Germline assignment: CDR1 ENHRY and CDR2 SYGVKD. This CDR3 is built from 15 residues. V was clipped by 6 bases and J by 0 bases; unmatched bases: 6. CDR3 sequence (DNA): TGTGCCATCAGAACAGGGGGCTTGAGCTCCTACGAGCAGTACTTC. Translating it yields CAIRTGGLSSYEQYF.

The rearrangement uses TRBV11-3 and TRBJ2-2; 9 positions match TRBD1. V shed 6 bases, J shed 5 bases, and the junction held 10 bases outside the gene matches. The V gene's germline CDR1 is SGHNT and CDR2 YENEEA. CDR3 length: 16 residues. CDR3 in amino acids: CASRDRGTGNTGELFF. The DNA of the CDR3 is TGTGCCAGCAGGGACCGAGGGACAGGGAATACCGGGGAGCTGTTTTTT. Variable domain in full (rest from reference TRBV11-3 and TRBJ2-2): EAGVVQSPRYKIIEKKQPVAFWCNPISGHNTLYWYLQNLGQGPELLIRYENEEAVDDSQLPKDRFSAERLKGVDSTLKIQPAELGDSAVYLCASRDRGTGNTGELFFGEGSRLTVL.

This chain links TRBV18 with TRBJ2-5; D is perhaps TRBD1 (6 bases). Germline CDR1 is KGHSH and CDR2 is LQKENI. The CDR3 is 14 residues long. The V and J ends lost 4 bases and 4 bases respectively, with 13 bases between them. Here the CDR3 reads CASSLQGPRETQYF. The CDR3 nucleotides read TGTGCCAGCTCACTACAGGGACCCCGAGAGACCCAGTACTTC.

The chain joins TRBV7-2 to TRBJ1-2, with TRBD1 matching over 7 bases. The length of the CDR3 is 17 residues. Germline-derived CDR1 and CDR2 are SGHTA and FQGNSA. V was clipped by 1 base and J by 6 bases; unmatched bases: 14. The CDR3 here is CASSLEPLARQGHGYTF. The DNA of the CDR3 is TGTGCCAGCAGCTTAGAGCCCCTAGCCCGACAGGGCCATGGCTACACCTTC. The full variable domain, completed using reference TRBV7-2 and TRBJ1-2, is GAGVSQSPSNKVTEKGKDVELRCDPISGHTALYWYRQSLGQGLEFLIYFQGNSAPDKSGLPSDRFSAERTGGSVSTLTIQRTQQEDSAVYLCASSLEPLARQGHGYTFGSGTRLTVV.

This clone has only a few counts. V is TRBV5-1 and J is TRBJ1-2, with 7 bases aligning to TRBD1. V shed 4 bases, J shed 0 bases, and the junction held 3 bases outside the gene matches. There are 14 residues in the CDR3. CDR1 and CDR2 from the germline V gene are SGHRS and YFSETQ. The CDR3 reads CASSPGQANYGYTF. CDR3 nucleotides: TGCGCCAGCAGCCCCGGACAGGCTAACTATGGCTACACCTTC.

The rearrangement joins TRBV3-1 (or the pseudogene TRBV3-2) to TRBJ1-1; D ambiguous. The CDR3 consists of 12 residues. Deletions cut 0 bases from V and 7 bases from J, with 6 bases between. Per germline, CDR1 LGHDT and CDR2 YNNKEL (reference sequence). The CDR3 loop reads CASSQEESEAFF. The CDR3 nucleotides are TGTGCCAGCAGCCAAGAAGAGAGTGAAGCTTTCTTT.

The chain links TRBV7-9 to TRBJ1-3; no definite D call. From germline, CDR1 is SEHNR and CDR2 FQNEAQ (reference sequence). Trimming took 1 base from V and 1 from J, leaving 11 bases between them. The CDR3 is made up of 16 amino acids. The CDR3: CASSLESRLSGNTIYF. CDR3 bases: TGTGCCAGCAGCTTAGAGAGCAGGCTTTCTGGAAACACCATATATTTT.

This chain links TRBV7-2 with TRBJ2-1; TRBD2 aligns across 13 bases. Germline V lookup: CDR1 SGHTA, CDR2 FQGNSA. With V trimmed by 5 bases and J by 5 bases, 3 bases remained unmatched. The CDR3 contains 15 residues. Here the CDR3 reads CASSTGTSGDNEQFF. The CDR3 nucleotides read TGTGCCAGCAGCACCGGGACTAGCGGGGACAATGAGCAGTTCTTC.

This chain links TRBV21-1 with TRBJ2-4; TRBD2, the D gene given by the table, was not confirmed from the DNA. TRBV21-1 is assigned pseudogene status. The CDR3 contains 16 residues. The CDR3 DNA follows: TGTGCCAGCAGCCCGAAGAGGGGGGGAAAGGAGGACATTCAGTACTTC. Translated: CASSPKRGGKEDIQYF.

J is TRBJ2-3 and V is TRBV18; D remains ambiguous. Germline V gene sequence: CDR1 KGHSH, CDR2 LQKENI. The CDR3 totals 13 residues. V gave up 5 bases and J gave up 3 bases, with 9 bases separating them. The CDR3 nucleotides are TGTGCCAGCTCAAGATTACGGACAGATACGCAGTATTTT. As protein: CASSRLRTDTQYF.

This chain connects TRBV16 to TRBJ2-7; D is unclear. With 4 bases removed from V and 5 bases from J, the gap between germline ends came to 18 bases. Germline CDR1 is KGHSY and CDR2 is FQNENV. The CDR3 has 15 amino acids. The CDR3 spells CASSRARPEIHEQYF. For the CDR3, the DNA is TGTGCCAGCAGCCGTGCTAGGCCCGAGATCCACGAGCAGTACTTC. The whole variable domain, filled in from reference TRBV16 and TRBJ2-7, reads GEEVAQTPKHLVRGEGQKAKLYCAPIKGHSYVFWYQQVLKNEFKFLISFQNENVFDETGMPKERFSAKCLPNSPCSLEIQATKLEDSAVYFCASSRARPEIHEQYFGPGTRLTVT.

This chain links TRBV7-2 with TRBJ2-3; possibly TRBD2 for D (7 bases). Deletions cut 5 bases from V and 1 base from J, with 16 bases between. In germline, CDR1 is SGHTA, CDR2 FQGNSA. The length of the CDR3 is 16 residues. In DNA form, the CDR3 reads TGTGCCAGCAGCGAAGGGAGGGGGGGCCGCACAGATACGCAGTATTTT. Translation: CASSEGRGGRTDTQYF. The full variable domain, its missing parts supplied by reference TRBV7-2 and TRBJ2-3, is GAGVSQSPSNKVTEKGKDVELRCDPISGHTALYWYRQSLGQGLEFLIYFQGNSAPDKSGLPSDRFSAERTGGSVSTLTIQRTQQEDSAVYLCASSEGRGGRTDTQYFGPGTRLTVL.

V usage is TRBV5-6 and J usage is TRBJ1-2, with D maybe TRBD1 (5 bases). The germline V gene has CDR1 SGHDT and CDR2 YYEEEE. V lost 0 bases and J lost 6, with 9 bases in between. The CDR3 extends over 13 amino acids. This CDR3 is CASSLVRGDGYTF. The CDR3 nucleotides are TGTGCCAGCAGCTTGGTACGGGGGGATGGCTACACCTTC.

The chain combines TRBV5-4 with TRBJ1-2; 9 bases agree with TRBD1. The J segment lost 2 bases and the V segment lost 4 bases, leaving 3 bases of the junction unmatched. The length of the CDR3 is 14 residues. CDR1 and CDR2 from the germline V gene are SGHNT and YYREEE (reference sequence). In DNA form, the CDR3 reads TGTGCCAGCAGCCGAGGACAGGGGAACTATGGCTACACCTTC. Translating it yields CASSRGQGNYGYTF.

The chain has TRBV14 and TRBJ1-3; 7 bases map to TRBD1. Trimming took 3 bases from V and 4 from J; bases not matched to a gene: 9. The length of the CDR3 is 16 residues. Per germline, CDR1 SGHDN and CDR2 FVKESK. CDR3 in amino acids: CASSQRDRRGGNTIYF. CDR3 nucleotide sequence: TGTGCCAGCAGCCAGAGGGACAGACGGGGAGGAAACACCATATATTTT.

This rearrangement joins TRBV10-2 to TRBJ1-2; 8 nucleotides line up with TRBD1. The trim removed 6 bases at V and 0 bases at J, leaving 9 bases unmatched. The CDR3 totals 16 residues. Germline values: CDR1 WSHSY, CDR2 SAAADI. The CDR3 is CASRVFGGQANYGYTF. In nucleotides, the CDR3 is TGCGCCAGCAGAGTTTTTGGGGGACAGGCTAACTATGGCTACACCTTC.

The CDR3 spells CASSLAAGTNQPQHF. CDR3 in DNA: TGTGCCAGCAGCTTGGCTGCGGGGACCAATCAGCCCCAGCATTTT. The chain combines TRBV5-6 with TRBJ1-5; D may be TRBD1 (5 bases). Germline V CDR1 and CDR2: SGHDT, YYEEEE. V shed 0 bases and J shed 3 bases, with 10 bases lying between them. The CDR3 is 15 amino acids.

V usage is TRBV6-5 and J usage is TRBJ1-1; D uncertain. This CDR3 has 11 amino acids. V lost 8 bases to trimming and J lost 5 bases, with 9 bases between them. The germline gives CDR1 MNHEY, CDR2 SVGAGI. The CDR3 spells CASGLRTEAFF. The CDR3 nucleotides read TGTGCCAGCGGATTGAGGACTGAAGCTTTCTTT.

The chain links TRBV9 to TRBJ2-5; 7 positions agree with TRBD1. Germline CDR1 reads SGDLS; CDR2 reads YYNGEE. The junction had 4 bases not matched to a gene; V was cut back by 0 bases and J by 5 bases. CDR3 length equals 14 residues. The CDR3 bases are TGTGCCAGCAGCGTAGGACAGGGCCACGAGACCCAGTACTTC. Protein sequence: CASSVGQGHETQYF.

The chain couples TRBV5-1 to TRBJ1-1; D is ambiguous. V was trimmed by 0 bases and J by 3 bases, leaving 6 bases between them. The CDR3 covers 13 residues. Germline V gene lookup returns CDR1 SGHRS and CDR2 YFSETQ. CDR3 region: CASSLGQDTEAFF. The DNA for the CDR3 is TGCGCCAGCAGCTTGGGCCAGGACACTGAAGCTTTCTTT.

The chain combines TRBV7-8 with TRBJ2-1; 9 bases agree with TRBD1. The trim removed 5 bases at V and 9 bases at J, leaving 5 bases unmatched. Germline CDR1 reads SGHVS; CDR2 reads FQNEAQ. The CDR3 runs 13 residues. The CDR3 DNA reads as TGTGCCAGCAGCCGGGACAGGGTTAGTGAGCAGTTCTTC. Amino acids: CASSRDRVSEQFF. Variable domain in full (rest from reference TRBV7-8 and TRBJ2-1): GAGVSQSPRYKVAKRGQDVALRCDPISGHVSLFWYQQALGQGPEFLTYFQNEAQLDKSGLPSDRFFAERPEGSVSTLKIQRTQQEDSAVYLCASSRDRVSEQFFGPGTRLTVL.

V and J are TRBV2 and TRBJ1-2, with 8 positions matching TRBD1. V lost 5 bases and J lost 0; bases outside the gene matches: 8. The CDR3 loop spans 16 amino acids. Germline V gene sequence: CDR1 SNHLY, CDR2 FYNNEI. The CDR3 is CASSLTGTGPNYGYTF. In DNA form, the CDR3 reads TGTGCCAGCAGTCTGACAGGGACAGGCCCTAACTATGGCTACACCTTC.

The V gene is TRBV2, the J gene TRBJ1-1; no clear D gene. V lost 7 bases and J lost 2, with 11 bases in between. CDR3 length: 13 residues. Per germline, CDR1 SNHLY and CDR2 FYNNEI. Here the CDR3 DNA reads TGTGCCAGCAAGGGAGACCTTAACACTGAAGCTTTCTTT. Its translation is CASKGDLNTEAFF.